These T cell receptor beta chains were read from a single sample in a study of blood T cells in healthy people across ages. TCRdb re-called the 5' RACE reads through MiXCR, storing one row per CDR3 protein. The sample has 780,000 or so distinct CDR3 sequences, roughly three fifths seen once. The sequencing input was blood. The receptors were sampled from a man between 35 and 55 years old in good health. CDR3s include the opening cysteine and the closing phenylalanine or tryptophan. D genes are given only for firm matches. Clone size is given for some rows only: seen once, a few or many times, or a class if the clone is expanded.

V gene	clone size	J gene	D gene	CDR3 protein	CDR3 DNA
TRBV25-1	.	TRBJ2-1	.	CASSESLRGKVQFF	TGTGCCAGCAGTGAATCGTTGAGGGGTAAGGTGCAGTTCTTC
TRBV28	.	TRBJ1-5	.	CASSFGGGYQPQHF	TGTGCCAGCAGTTTCGGGGGAGGATATCAGCCCCAGCATTTT
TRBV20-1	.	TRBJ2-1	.	CSARPLRSSYNEQFF	TGCAGTGCTAGACCCCTCAGAAGCTCCTACAATGAGCAGTTCTTC
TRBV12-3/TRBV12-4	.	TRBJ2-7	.	CASSHSRQRLGRNEQYF	TGTGCCAGCAGTCACTCACGACAGCGCCTGGGGAGAAATGAGCAGTACTTC
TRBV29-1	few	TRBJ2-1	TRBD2	CSAGPPTSGHNEQFF	TGCAGCGCCGGGCCCCCGACTAGCGGGCACAATGAGCAGTTCTTC
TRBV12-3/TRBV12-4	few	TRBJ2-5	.	CASRQGGFGQYF	TGTGCCAGCAGGCAGGGGGGTTTTGGCCAGTACTTC
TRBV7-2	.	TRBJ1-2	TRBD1	CASSLKILGQGGYGYTF	TGTGCCAGCAGCTTAAAAATTCTGGGACAGGGAGGTTATGGCTACACCTTC
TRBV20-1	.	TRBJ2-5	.	CSATGTDFNEQYF	TGCAGTGCTACCGGGACCGACTTCAATGAGCAGTACTTC
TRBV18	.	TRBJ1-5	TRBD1	CASSPGRDSQQPQHF	TGTGCCAGCTCGCCGGGACGGGACAGTCAACAGCCCCAGCATTTT
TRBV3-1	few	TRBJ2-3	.	CASSRGLDTQYF	TGTGCCAGCAGCCGAGGTCTAGATACGCAGTATTTT
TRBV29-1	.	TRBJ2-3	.	CSGTGPGSTDTQYF	TGCAGTGGGACTGGGCCAGGGAGCACAGATACGCAGTATTTT
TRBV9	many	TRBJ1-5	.	CASSVGNQPQHF	TGTGCCAGCAGCGTTGGTAATCAGCCCCAGCATTTT
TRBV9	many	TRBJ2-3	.	CASSGGRTSTDTQYF	TGTGCCAGCAGTGGCGGTCGAACCTCCACAGATACGCAGTATTTT
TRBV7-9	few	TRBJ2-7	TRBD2	CASSAPGLAGGFSYEQYF	TGTGCCAGCAGCGCTCCGGGACTAGCGGGAGGATTCTCCTACGAGCAGTACTTC
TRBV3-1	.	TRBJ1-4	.	CASSQDSSRGEKLFF	TGTGCCAGCAGCCAAGACTCGAGCAGGGGTGAAAAACTGTTTTTT
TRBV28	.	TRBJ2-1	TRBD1	CASSLIGQGTYNEQFF	TGTGCCAGCAGTCTTATTGGACAGGGCACCTACAATGAGCAGTTCTTC
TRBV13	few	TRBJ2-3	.	CASSLISRGRGAGTDTQYF	TGTGCCAGCAGCTTAATTTCCCGTGGCAGGGGCGCGGGGACAGATACGCAGTATTTT
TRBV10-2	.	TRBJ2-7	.	CASSESGATYEQYF	TGCGCCAGCAGTGAGTCAGGAGCGACCTACGAGCAGTACTTC
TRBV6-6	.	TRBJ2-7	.	CASSYARATYEQYF	TGTGCCAGCAGTTACGCGCGCGCTACCTACGAGCAGTACTTC
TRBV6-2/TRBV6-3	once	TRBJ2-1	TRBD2	CASSYPLAGVQPYNEQFF	TGTGCCAGCAGTTATCCCCTAGCGGGAGTTCAGCCCTACAATGAGCAGTTCTTC
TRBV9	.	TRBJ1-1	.	CASSVEVNTEAFF	TGTGCCAGCAGCGTAGAAGTGAACACTGAAGCTTTCTTT
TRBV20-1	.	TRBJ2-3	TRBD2	CSAASRTSRDTQYF	TGCAGTGCCGCGTCCAGGACTAGCCGAGATACGCAGTATTTT
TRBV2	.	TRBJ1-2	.	CASTLLYGYTF	TGTGCCAGCACTCTCTTGTATGGCTACACCTTC
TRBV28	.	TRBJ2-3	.	CRETDTQYF	TGCCGGGAGACGGATACGCAGTATTTT
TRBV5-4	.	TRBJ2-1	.	CASSLPGETYNEQFF	TGTGCCAGCAGCTTGCCGGGAGAGACCTACAATGAGCAGTTCTTC
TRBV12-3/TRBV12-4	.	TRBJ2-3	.	CASSFSEITDTQYF	TGTGCCAGCAGTTTCTCAGAAATAACAGATACGCAGTATTTT
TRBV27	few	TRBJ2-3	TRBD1	CASSTGAFSTDTQYF	TGTGCCAGCAGCACAGGGGCTTTTTCCACAGATACGCAGTATTTT
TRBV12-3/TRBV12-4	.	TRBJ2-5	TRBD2	CASSSPGLAGGGSQETQYF	TGTGCCAGCAGTTCCCCAGGACTAGCGGGAGGGGGGTCCCAAGAGACCCAGTACTTC
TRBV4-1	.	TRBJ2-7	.	CASSLEGAIAYEQYF	TGCGCCAGCAGCCTAGAAGGAGCTATCGCCTACGAGCAGTACTTC
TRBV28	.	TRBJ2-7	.	CASSTAGDGGEQYF	TGTGCCAGCAGTACGGCCGGCGATGGAGGTGAGCAGTACTTC
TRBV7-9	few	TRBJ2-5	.	CASSLRNKGVARETQYF	TGTGCCAGCAGCTTAAGGAACAAGGGGGTCGCAAGAGAGACCCAGTACTTC
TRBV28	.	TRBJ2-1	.	CASSPTGFHEQFF	TGTGCCAGCAGCCCGACAGGTTTCCATGAGCAGTTCTTC
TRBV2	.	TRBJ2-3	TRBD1	CASRWDSNTDTQYF	TGTGCCAGCAGGTGGGACAGCAACACAGATACGCAGTATTTT
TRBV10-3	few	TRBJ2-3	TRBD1	CAIRPGQGGDTQYF	TGTGCCATCAGGCCGGGACAGGGAGGGGATACGCAGTATTTT
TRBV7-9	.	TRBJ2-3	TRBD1	CASSMDRGREDTQYF	TGTGCCAGCAGCATGGACAGGGGGCGAGAAGATACGCAGTATTTT
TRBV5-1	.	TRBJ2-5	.	CASSLDVSDRFGETQYF	TGCGCCAGCAGCTTGGACGTTTCCGACAGGTTTGGAGAGACCCAGTACTTC
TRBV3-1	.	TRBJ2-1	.	CASSQEYRVNEQFF	TGTGCCAGCAGCCAAGAATACAGGGTCAATGAGCAGTTCTTC
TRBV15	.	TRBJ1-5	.	CATSRRDRVYSNQPQHF	TGTGCCACCAGCAGGAGGGACCGAGTATATAGCAATCAGCCCCAGCATTTT
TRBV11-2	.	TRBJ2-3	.	CASSPLGRSSTDTQYF	TGTGCCAGCAGCCCGCTGGGCAGGTCTAGCACAGATACGCAGTATTTT
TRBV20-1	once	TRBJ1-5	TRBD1	CSARVTGESNQPQHF	TGCAGTGCTAGAGTGACAGGGGAGAGCAATCAGCCCCAGCATTTT
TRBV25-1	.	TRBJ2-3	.	CASSEFASSTDTQYF	TGTGCCAGCAGTGAATTTGCTTCTAGCACAGATACGCAGTATTTT
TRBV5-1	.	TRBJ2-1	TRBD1	CASSHGQGDEQFF	TGCGCCAGCAGCCACGGACAGGGCGATGAGCAGTTCTTC
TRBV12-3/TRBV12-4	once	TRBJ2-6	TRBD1	CASRPRTGTGANVLTF	TGTGCCAGCAGACCACGGACAGGGACTGGGGCCAACGTCCTGACTTTC
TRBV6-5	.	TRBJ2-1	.	CASSTGRFPYNEQFF	TGTGCCAGCAGTACGGGACGGTTTCCCTACAATGAGCAGTTCTTC
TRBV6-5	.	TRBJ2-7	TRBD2	CASSYAGTSGYEQYF	TGTGCCAGCAGCTACGCCGGGACTAGCGGCTACGAGCAGTACTTC
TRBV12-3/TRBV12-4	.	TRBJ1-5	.	CASSGSSAQHF	TGTGCCAGCAGTGGATCATCAGCCCAGCATTTT
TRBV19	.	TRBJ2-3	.	CASSIDRRVRESLDTQYF	TGTGCCAGTAGTATAGACCGAAGGGTCCGCGAATCTTTGGATACGCAGTATTTT
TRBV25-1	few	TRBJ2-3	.	CASTGASTDTQYF	TGTGCCAGCACGGGGGCTAGCACAGATACGCAGTATTTT
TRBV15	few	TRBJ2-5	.	CATSRDRRDQETQYF	TGTGCCACCAGCAGAGATCGCCGGGACCAAGAGACCCAGTACTTC
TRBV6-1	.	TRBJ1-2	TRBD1	CASSEADRAGYTF	TGTGCCAGCAGTGAAGCGGACAGGGCTGGCTACACCTTC
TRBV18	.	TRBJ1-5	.	CASSPDFSNQPQHF	TGTGCCAGCTCACCGGATTTTAGCAATCAGCCCCAGCATTTT
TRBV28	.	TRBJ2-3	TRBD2	CASSLPLLAGSDDTQYF	TGTGCCAGCAGTTTACCGCTACTAGCGGGGAGCGACGATACGCAGTATTTT
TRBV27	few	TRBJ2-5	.	CASSLVPGLPHTQETQYF	TGTGCCAGCAGTTTAGTCCCTGGACTCCCACATACTCAAGAGACCCAGTACTTC
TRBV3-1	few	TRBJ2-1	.	CASSQGGLLSSYNEQFF	TGTGCCAGCAGCCAAGGAGGACTACTGAGCTCCTACAATGAGCAGTTCTTC
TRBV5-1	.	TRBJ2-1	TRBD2	CASRTGGAGVNEQFF	TGCGCCAGCAGGACCGGGGGAGCGGGAGTAAATGAGCAGTTCTTC
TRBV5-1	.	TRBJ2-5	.	CASSPGAGYGETQYF	TGCGCCAGCAGCCCCGGCGCTGGGTACGGAGAGACCCAGTACTTC
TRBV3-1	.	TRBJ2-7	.	CASSQAVFEQYF	TGTGCCAGCAGCCAAGCTGTTTTCGAGCAGTACTTC